This T cell receptor (beta chain) was sequenced in a study of PD-1 blockade in classical Hodgkin lymphoma (dated by TCRdb to between 2020 and 2021). For the wider study: Nivolumab dosing was 3 mg/kg intravenously every 2 weeks, continuing until either disease progression or unacceptable toxicity. To define a peripheral blood immune signature of response to PD-1 blockade in classical Hodgkin lymphoma, the study combined TCR beta sequencing with CyTOF. Study-wide findings and limitations: Lower diversity was seen in patients whose nivolumab began less than 1 year after ASCT, and these patients were left out of later analyses so that immune reconstitution would not confound the results. Among trial patients, those achieving complete response had baseline diversity similar to that of newly diagnosed patients, while diversity was significantly lower in partial responders and progressors. A significant rise by C4D1 was seen in CD4+ but not CD8+ TCR diversity (p=0.0027 vs p=0.16), with the rise being most apparent in complete responders (p=0.02). The study covered only a single clinical trial cohort, and the causes of the repertoire differences, possibly disease activity or prior therapy, were still not defined. Newly diagnosed patients were reported to have lower baseline TCR diversity than healthy donors, and relapsed/refractory patients were reported to have lower baseline TCR diversity still.

Genomic DNA was isolated using the Qiagen DNeasy kit from unsorted PBMCs as well as from negatively selected CD4+ and CD8+ fractions. TCR beta CDR3 regions were amplified by immunoSEQ multiplex PCR using primers annealing to V and J segments. Amplification bias was minimized using a synthetic immune receptor repertoire, and residual bias was removed computationally after sequencing. On the authors' methods: Repertoire diversity was quantified as the Shannon entropy index using custom Python scripts. Unsorted, CD4+ and CD8+ repertoires were analyzed separately, except in combined analyses where CD4+ and CD8+ sequences were merged in silico. Clonal expansion was defined as a frequency increase of at least 2-fold after treatment compared with C1D1, and clones undetected at baseline were assigned a pseudocount of 0.5. Singleton clones were defined as clones with 0 or 1 copy at C1D1, and non-singleton clones were defined as clones with 2 or more copies. Clones expanded in unsorted samples were annotated as CD4+, CD8+ or unknown by matching protein sequences in sorted samples from the same patient. Wilcoxon tests on paired samples were used to test changes in diversity from C1D1 to C4D1. TCRdb took over this immuneACCESS table, retaining in-frame rearrangements with V and J assigned. Such tables are incomplete; in checked studies, under half of the missing clones stem from an unresolved V gene, and the remainder is unexplained. V, J and clone size reflect that table, while D and trimming were determined from the DNA. This sample is represented by about 94,000 clones; about 93% of them were singletons. Of the sample, 2% is held by the ten largest clones.

Turning to this clone: The specificity of this receptor is unknown. No base quality information exists; no much larger clone differs at one position.

In light of the paper, this sample's time point label describes: cycle 4 day 1 (C4D1), after about 6 weeks of nivolumab. Every trial patient had relapsed following autologous stem cell transplantation, and prior brentuximab vedotin exposure was what differed among cohorts A, B and C. The trial cohort comprised some 60 patients with relapsed/refractory classical Hodgkin lymphoma whose best overall responses were complete response, partial response or progressive disease. In the multi-cohort phase II CheckMate 205 trial, trial patients received single-agent nivolumab. An independent review committee assessed best overall response by applying the 2007 International Working Group response criteria. PBMCs from the trial were collected at three points: immediately before nivolumab initiation (C1D1), and during therapy at cycle 2 day 1 and cycle 4 day 1. Peripheral blood was collected in 8 mL Vacutainer Cell Preparation Tubes, from which PBMCs were isolated by centrifugation and then cryopreserved.

This clonotype was obtained from a human donor with classical Hodgkin lymphoma. Here the sequenced sample was peripheral blood mononuclear cells (PBMCs), taken before the fourth cycle of nivolumab.

The CDR3 has the sequence CASSPHPGLAGGQNEQFF. At the DNA level, the sequence is TGTGCCAGCAGCCCCCATCCGGGACTAGCGGGAGGCCAGAATGAGCAGTTCTTC. The chain is encoded by TRBV7-6 joined to TRBJ2-1, with 15 junctional bases fitting TRBD2. Reading the germline V gene gives CDR1 SGHVS and CDR2 FNYEAQ. After removal of 5 bases from V and 7 bases from J, the junction retains 12 bases not matched to a gene. Measured from the cysteine to the phenylalanine, the CDR3 is 18 residues long. The retained sequence is limited to the CDR3, 54 bases, with the frame set at the first base.